A single sample gave rise to the 19 T cell receptor beta chains below, sequenced in a study of T cell repertoires in cytomegalovirus infection. TCRdb reprocessed the reads with MiXCR, giving one entry per CDR3 protein. Of hundreds of thousands of distinct CDR3 sequences in the sample, around 29% were seen once. These receptors' targets are unknown. This material consisted of cultured PBMCs, taken from culture after CMV antigen stimulation. The receptor set was obtained from a human donor in good health (CMV status not recorded). Some clones in this sample may be carry-over from other donors' samples.

This clonotype showed up just a few times. This rearrangement joins TRBV5-6 to TRBJ1-1; D might be TRBD1 (5 bases). Looked up from germline, CDR1 is SGHDT and CDR2 is YYEEEE. Trimming stripped 4 bases from V and 1 base from J, with 14 bases between. The CDR3 sequence is 15 residues long. The CDR3 here is CASSGSGLQNTEAFF. CDR3 coding DNA: TGTGCCAGCAGCGGCTCGGGACTCCAGAACACTGAAGCTTTCTTT.

This clonotype has only a few counts. V usage is TRBV7-3 and J usage is TRBJ1-1, with unresolved D. The V end was cut by 6 bases, the J end by 5 bases, with 16 bases between. Germline assignment: CDR1 SGHTA and CDR2 FQGTGA. The CDR3 consists of 14 residues. The CDR3 DNA is TGTGCCAGCAGAGTTAGTCCCGCGCGAACTGAAGCTTTCTTT. It yields the protein CASRVSPARTEAFF. Based on the CDR3 plus reference TRBV7-3 and TRBJ1-1, the full variable domain is GAGVSQTPSNKVTEKGKYVELRCDPISGHTALYWYRQSLGQGPEFLIYFQGTGAADDSGLPNDRFFAVRPEGSVSTLKIQRTERGDSAVYLCASRVSPARTEAFFGQGTRLTVV.

The V and J genes are TRBV11-2 and TRBJ2-2, with D tentatively TRBD2 (5 bases). The germline gives CDR1 SGHAT, CDR2 FQNNGV. The V end lost 4 bases, the J end lost 5 bases, and 14 bases lay between the germline ends. The CDR3 sequence is 15 residues long. CDR3 nucleotides: TGTGCCAGCAGCTCTCCCGCGAGAGGGACCGGGGAGCTGTTTTTT. Translating gives CASSSPARGTGELFF.

The chain carries TRBV28 and TRBJ1-4; 10 bases match TRBD1. Trimming took 4 bases from V and 7 from J; bases not matched to a gene: 12. The CDR3 covers 17 residues. From germline, CDR1 is MDHEN and CDR2 SYDVKM. CDR3 sequence (DNA): TGTGCCAGCAGTTCAAACCGGCCCGGGACAGGGGTTGAAAAACTGTTTTTT. Translating it yields CASSSNRPGTGVEKLFF.

The V call is TRBV5-6, the J call TRBJ2-1, with a weak D call TRBD1 (5 bases). V lost 4 bases and J 7 bases, leaving 9 bases between the germline ends. The CDR3 extends over 12 amino acids. Germline values: CDR1 SGHDT, CDR2 YYEEEE. DNA for the CDR3: TGTGCCAGCAGCCGGACACAGAATGAGCAGTTCTTC. This codes for CASSRTQNEQFF.

V and J are TRBV10-3 and TRBJ1-2; TRBD1 might be the D (6 bases). CDR3 length equals 14 residues. V was shortened by 3 bases and J by 5 bases, with 13 bases between the two germline ends. In germline, CDR1 is ENHRY, CDR2 SYGVKD. Here the CDR3 DNA reads TGTGCCATCAGTGACGTGGACAGCTATTATGGCTACACCTTC. Its translation: CAISDVDSYYGYTF.

V is TRBV28 and J is TRBJ2-5, with D perhaps TRBD1 (6 bases). V gave up 4 bases and J gave up 5 bases, with 14 bases separating them. The CDR3 totals 14 residues. Germline V gives CDR1 MDHEN, CDR2 SYDVKM. The CDR3 bases are TGTGCCAGCAGTTCAGGGGATAGAAAGGAGACCCAGTACTTC. Amino acid sequence: CASSSGDRKETQYF.

This clonotype turned up a few times. The chain is built from TRBV7-3 and TRBJ2-6; 7 nucleotides agree with TRBD1. Germline V lookup: CDR1 SGHTA, CDR2 FQGTGA. Germline trimming cut 5 bases from V and 0 bases from J; bases unmatched to any gene: 13. The CDR3 has 19 residues. The CDR3 spells CASSKGWDSGLSGANVLTF. The DNA for the CDR3 is TGTGCCAGCAGCAAGGGGTGGGACAGCGGACTCTCTGGGGCCAACGTCCTGACTTTC. Full variable domain (missing parts from reference TRBV7-3 and TRBJ2-6): GAGVSQTPSNKVTEKGKYVELRCDPISGHTALYWYRQSLGQGPEFLIYFQGTGAADDSGLPNDRFFAVRPEGSVSTLKIQRTERGDSAVYLCASSKGWDSGLSGANVLTFGAGSRLTVL.

This clonotype was observed a handful of times. This rearrangement joins TRBV11-2 to TRBJ2-7; 7 positions agree with TRBD1. CDR3 length: 17 residues. The ends lost 5 bases at V and 0 bases at J; junction bases unmatched: 13. Per germline, CDR1 SGHAT and CDR2 FQNNGV. DNA of the CDR3: TGTGCCAGCAGCACACAGATAACAGGGGAAAGCTCCTACGAGCAGTACTTC. Translation gives CASSTQITGESSYEQYF. Filled out from reference TRBV11-2 and TRBJ2-7, the complete variable domain reads EAGVAQSPRYKIIEKRQSVAFWCNPISGHATLYWYQQILGQGPKLLIQFQNNGVVDDSQLPKDRFSAERLKGVDSTLKIQPAKLEDSAVYLCASSTQITGESSYEQYFGPGTRLTVT.

This clonotype was observed a few times. The DNA for the CDR3 is TGTGCCAGCAGCTTAAGGATAAGCACAGATACGCAGTATTTT. It yields the protein CASSLRISTDTQYF. The V gene is TRBV5-4, the J gene TRBJ2-3; D unresolved. Germline CDR1 and CDR2: SGHNT and YYREEE (reference sequence). This CDR3 has 14 amino acids. V was trimmed by 2 bases and J by 0 bases, leaving 7 bases between them.

This clonotype appeared many times. The CDR3 here is CASSLTGGVGQPQHF. The CDR3 bases are TGTGCCAGCAGCTTGACAGGCGGTGTGGGTCAGCCCCAGCATTTT. J is TRBJ1-5 and V is TRBV7-2; perhaps TRBD1 as D (6 bases). Germline lookup yields CDR1 SGHTA and CDR2 FQGNSA. CDR3 length equals 15 residues. With 3 bases removed from V and 6 bases from J, the gap between germline ends came to 15 bases.

This clonotype was detected only a few times. CDR3 loop: CASSWQVGTEQEQFF. The CDR3 DNA is TGTGCCAGCAGTTGGCAGGTAGGGACAGAGCAAGAGCAGTTCTTC. V usage is TRBV6-1 and J usage is TRBJ2-1, with TRBD1 matching over 7 bases. Per germline, CDR1 MNHNS and CDR2 SASEGT. After removal of 5 bases from V and 10 bases from J, the junction contained 14 bases not matched to a gene. CDR3 size: 15 residues.

This clonotype came up a few times. This sequence joins TRBV6-1 and TRBJ2-7; D is perhaps TRBD1 (6 bases). The CDR3 contains 14 residues. Trimming cost V 5 bases and J 2 bases, with 13 bases left between them. Germline V gene lookup returns CDR1 MNHNS and CDR2 SASEGT. The CDR3 nucleotides read TGTGCCAGCAGTCCCCGGGACAAACCCTACGAGCAGTACTTC. Its protein product is CASSPRDKPYEQYF.

V is TRBV28 and J is TRBJ2-1; 8 nucleotides agree with TRBD2. Looked up from germline, CDR1 is MDHEN and CDR2 is SYDVKM. This CDR3 has 14 amino acids. Germline trimming cut 9 bases from V and 6 bases from J; bases unmatched to any gene: 10. For the CDR3, the DNA is TGTGCCAGTCGGGGGAGCGGGAGTCCCAATGAGCAGTTCTTC. The encoded protein is CASRGSGSPNEQFF.

With regard to this clonotype: At one of its ends the junction is not consistent with the germline gene, which may arise from a read error. V usage is TRBV30 and J usage is TRBJ2-5; the D gene is possibly TRBD1 (6 bases). The CDR3 is 13 amino acids. Germline V lookup: CDR1 GTSNPN, CDR2 SVGIG (reference sequence). The CDR3 DNA reads as TGTGCCTGGCAGGGGCAACTACAAGGGACCCAGTACTTC. Translation gives CAWQGQLQGTQYF.

This clonotype was found many times. The chain employs TRBV6-1 and TRBJ2-3, with D hard to call. This CDR3 has 11 amino acids. The ends were cut back, 0 bases at V and 6 bases at J, with 1 base in the middle. CDR1 is MNHNS, CDR2 SASEGT, per germline. CDR3 sequence (DNA): TGTGCCAGCAGTGAAGCGGATACGCAGTATTTT. It is translated as CASSEADTQYF.

The table lists this clonotype with a few counts. The chain couples TRBV19 to TRBJ1-1; D is possibly TRBD1 (5 bases). The germline V gene has CDR1 LNHDA and CDR2 SQIVND (reference sequence). The CDR3 covers 16 residues. V gave up 9 bases and J gave up 2 bases, with 22 bases separating them. CDR3 DNA: TGTGCCAGCCTCGACATTTCCGGGGCTGGTAACACTGAAGCTTTCTTT. Its translation: CASLDISGAGNTEAFF.

This clonotype has just one count. This chain connects TRBV24-1 to TRBJ2-7; 7 nucleotides line up with TRBD1. The germline CDR1 and CDR2 sequences are KGHDR and SFDVKD. Trimming at V came to 4 bases and at J to 12 bases, leaving 5 bases not matched to a gene. CDR3 length equals 11 residues. The CDR3 protein is CATSEDREWYF. CDR3 DNA: TGTGCCACCAGTGAAGACAGGGAGTGGTACTTC.

The CDR3 region is CASSSSFQAETQYF. In DNA form, the CDR3 reads TGTGCCAGCAGCTCCAGCTTTCAGGCAGAGACCCAGTACTTC. The V call is TRBV11-2, the J call TRBJ2-5; D gene ambiguous. Trimming cost V 4 bases and J 4 bases, with 13 bases left between them. Per the germline V gene, CDR1 is SGHAT and CDR2 is FQNNGV. The CDR3 extends over 14 amino acids.